This T cell receptor (beta chain) stems from a study of PD-1 blockade in mismatch repair-deficient tumors. CDR1 is MNHEY, CDR2 SMNVEV, per germline (reference sequence). The CDR3 runs to 13 residues. Deletions cut 5 bases from V and 6 bases from J, with 12 bases between. Regarding the study as a whole: Tumor-resident clones, often undetectable pretreatment in blood, expanded then contracted after pembrolizumab.

The data were produced by immunoSEQ multiplex PCR, yet TCRdb's version contains in-frame clones alone and is incomplete. This table has 100,000 to 150,000 clones, about 88% appearing once. Notes on this clone: As yet, its antigen is unknown.

PCR or immunohistochemistry showed mismatch repair deficiency in every enrolled patient. The TCR sequence derives from an adult with mismatch repair-deficient cancer. This specimen consisted of peripheral blood, obtained 44 weeks after starting pembrolizumab. The chain employs TRBV27 and TRBJ2-3, with D perhaps matching TRBD1 (6 bases). Here the CDR3 DNA reads TGTGCCAGCAGTCAAACAGGGTGGGATACGCAGTATTTT. This sequence encodes CASSQTGWDTQYF.